This T cell receptor (beta chain) was captured by sequencing in a study of T cells in Graves' hyperthyroidism and ophthalmopathy. Study context: Specimen type is peripheral blood, collected at initial diagnosis prior to any treatment.

Exclusions: uncontrolled infection, other autoimmune disease, pregnancy, lactation. For the diagnoses, clinical symptoms, serum thyroxine and TRAb, thyroid ultrasound and orbital computed tomography were used. Deletions cut 3 bases from V and 6 bases from J, with 16 bases between. The CDR3 runs 15 residues. In germline, CDR1 is SGHVS, CDR2 FQNEAQ. Amplified TCR beta CDR3 regions came from RNA transcripts. A set of HTBI primers served as the primers for a first-round RT-PCR of the TCR CDR3. TCRdb reprocessed the multiplex PCR reads with MiXCR, giving one entry per CDR3 protein. Among 460,000 or so distinct CDR3 sequences listed, under 15% were seen once. This clonotype was counted ten times or more. Its antigen is unknown. Notes on the study in general: The model predicted ophthalmopathy a median approximately six months before onset.

What was sequenced was blood. The TCR sequence derives from a woman aged 18-35 years with Graves' hyperthyroidism. The rearrangement uses TRBV7-8 and TRBJ2-3; the D is unclear. The CDR3 bases are TGTGCCAGCAGCTTTCTTCTAGGCCCCATGGATACGCAGTATTTT. Translation: CASSFLLGPMDTQYF.